Listed here are 28 T cell receptor beta chains from one sample, sequenced in a study of neurological immune-mediated disorders. TCRdb recomputed calls from the 5' RACE reads with MiXCR, one row per CDR3 protein. Of 45,000 to 50,000 distinct CDR3 sequences listed, around 4% are singletons. The sequenced sample consisted of PBMCs. The source is a woman aged 55 to 70 with multiple sclerosis.

The chain couples TRBV7-2 to TRBJ2-5, with D hard to call. The CDR3 covers 14 residues. The germline gives CDR1 SGHTA, CDR2 FQGNSA. Between the trimmed V and J ends, which lost 5 bases and 5 bases, there was a span of 15 bases. CDR3 bases: TGTGCCAGCAGCCCGAGTGTAGCTGAGGAGACCCAGTACTTC. Encoded protein: CASSPSVAEETQYF.

In its sample, this clonotype was seen many times. This chain connects TRBV4-1 to TRBJ1-1; 7 bases agree with TRBD1. CDR1 is MGHRA and CDR2 is YSYEKL in the germline V gene. CDR3 length: 15 residues. The J segment lost 3 bases and the V segment lost 0 bases, leaving 4 bases of the junction unmatched. The CDR3 here is CASSQEPGGYTEAFF. For the CDR3, the DNA is TGCGCCAGCAGCCAAGAACCAGGGGGGTACACTGAAGCTTTCTTT.

On this clonotype itself: The junction and the germline gene differ at one end; a read error may be behind it. The chain carries TRBV6-5 and TRBJ1-6, with 8 positions matching TRBD1. Germline assignment: CDR1 MNHEY and CDR2 SVGAGI. CDR3 size: 15 residues. The CDR3 protein is CASSYGAGGGSPLNF. The CDR3 nucleotides are TGTGCCAGCAGTTACGGGGCAGGGGGCGGATCACCCCTCAACTTT.

The genes are TRBV20-1 and TRBJ2-5, with 7 bases fitting TRBD2. The CDR3 sequence is 12 residues long. With 5 bases clipped from V and 4 bases from J, the junction kept 4 bases outside the gene matches. Germline assignment: CDR1 DFQATT and CDR2 SNEGSKA (reference sequence). This chain's CDR3 is CSAVGGGETQYF. CDR3 bases: TGCAGTGCTGTGGGGGGGGGAGAGACCCAGTACTTC.

This clonotype was seen many times. The CDR3 sequence: CASSQGENTGELFF. CDR3 bases: TGTGCCAGCAGCCAGGGAGAAAACACCGGGGAGCTGTTTTTT. J is TRBJ2-2 and V is TRBV3-1; D possibly corresponds to TRBD2 (5 bases). This CDR3 has 14 residues. Trimming left V 3 bases short and J 2 bases short, with 7 bases between. The germline CDR1 and CDR2 sequences are LGHDT and YNNKEL (reference sequence).

The chain combines TRBV5-1 with TRBJ2-3, with a tentative D call TRBD2 (7 bases). CDR1 and CDR2 from the germline V gene are SGHRS and YFSETQ. The CDR3 runs to 15 residues. V lost 1 base to trimming and J lost 5 bases, with 14 bases between them. The CDR3 DNA reads as TGCGCCAGCAGCTTGACTGGGGGGGCCGTAGATACGCAGTATTTT. This translates into CASSLTGGAVDTQYF.

This clonotype was counted between two and nine times. The rearrangement uses TRBV20-1 and TRBJ2-5; D could derive from TRBD1 or TRBD2 (6 bases each). The V and J ends lost 2 bases and 4 bases respectively, with 11 bases between them. Germline V gives CDR1 DFQATT, CDR2 SNEGSKA (reference sequence). This CDR3 is built from 13 residues. The CDR3 nucleotides read TGCAGTGCTAGACAAGGGGGAGGAGAGACCCAGTACTTC. Translating gives CSARQGGGETQYF.

The V gene is TRBV10-3, the J gene TRBJ1-5; D is possibly TRBD1 (6 bases). This CDR3 contains 13 residues. Germline-derived CDR1 and CDR2 are ENHRY and SYGVKD. V shed 6 bases and J shed 7 bases, with 13 bases lying between them. In nucleotides, the CDR3 is TGTGCCATCAGCCCCGGGGGCTGGCAGCCCCAGCATTTT. Translation gives CAISPGGWQPQHF.

This clonotype was counted many times. The rearrangement uses TRBV7-2 and TRBJ2-5, with D hard to call. Trimming removed 1 base at V and 4 bases at J, with 10 bases between. CDR3 size: 14 residues. Germline V gene lookup returns CDR1 SGHTA and CDR2 FQGNSA. This CDR3 reads CASSLGPVAETQYF. Here the CDR3 DNA reads TGTGCCAGCAGCTTAGGTCCTGTGGCAGAGACCCAGTACTTC.

Many counts were recorded for this clonotype. The V gene is TRBV4-3, the J gene TRBJ1-4; 7 bases fit TRBD1. Germline lookup yields CDR1 LGHNA and CDR2 YSLEER. The CDR3 is 15 residues long. J was trimmed by 5 bases and V by 5 bases; bases with no gene match: 8. The CDR3 is CASSYLTGQNEKLFF. The CDR3 DNA is TGCGCCAGCAGCTACCTTACGGGACAGAATGAAAAACTGTTTTTT.

This clonotype was detected ten times or more. The chain employs TRBV12-3 or TRBV12-4 and TRBJ1-5; D not resolved. Trimming shortened V by 5 bases and J by 9 bases, and 17 bases separated the two germline ends. CDR3 length equals 14 residues. CDR3 sequence reads: CASSLSDTPRPQHF. The CDR3, as DNA: TGTGCCAGCAGTCTCAGCGACACCCCCAGGCCCCAGCATTTT.

The table lists this clonotype with a few counts. The rearrangement links TRBV28 to TRBJ1-4; D is uncertain. Germline V gene lookup returns CDR1 MDHEN and CDR2 SYDVKM. V lost 5 bases to trimming and J lost 5 bases, with 27 bases between them. The CDR3 spans 19 residues. The chain's CDR3 is CASSNDPRTGSFLNEKLFF. The CDR3 bases are TGTGCCAGCAGTAACGACCCGAGGACCGGAAGTTTTTTGAATGAAAAACTGTTTTTT.

This clonotype appeared many times. The CDR3 DNA sequence: TGCAGTGCTCCCCGTCTAGCGGGAGACCTGAGAGATACGCAGTATTTT. Translated, it gives CSAPRLAGDLRDTQYF. This chain connects TRBV20-1 to TRBJ2-3; 10 bases map to TRBD2. The CDR3 runs 16 residues. V lost 5 bases and J lost 5; bases outside the gene matches: 13. Germline V lookup: CDR1 DFQATT, CDR2 SNEGSKA (reference sequence).

The chain couples TRBV7-2 to TRBJ1-2, with D maybe TRBD1 (5 bases). Germline-derived CDR1 and CDR2 are SGHTA and FQGNSA. CDR3 length equals 16 residues. The V end was cut by 2 bases, the J end by 0 bases, with 13 bases between. The CDR3 here is CASSLNRPSSNYGYTF. The CDR3, as DNA: TGTGCCAGCAGCTTAAACAGGCCGAGTTCTAACTATGGCTACACCTTC.

This clonotype has ten or more counts. J is TRBJ2-1 and V is TRBV6-5, with 7 nucleotides matching TRBD1. V lost 6 bases, J lost 3 bases, and 5 bases stayed unmatched. CDR1 and CDR2 (germline): MNHEY, SVGAGI. The CDR3 has 14 residues. In DNA form, the CDR3 reads TGTGCCAGCAGGGACAGGTCGGGCTACAATGAGCAGTTCTTC. Encoded protein: CASRDRSGYNEQFF.

V and J are TRBV24-1 and TRBJ2-7, with D perhaps matching TRBD2 (6 bases). Germline values: CDR1 KGHDR, CDR2 SFDVKD. The germline V and J ends were trimmed by 11 bases and 3 bases, with 13 bases remaining between them. The CDR3 has 12 residues. The DNA for the CDR3 is TGTGCCAGCCAGAGGGACTTCTACGAGCAGTACGTC. Translation: CASQRDFYEQYV.

The sample holds many counts of this clonotype. Here the CDR3 reads CASSGGRPAGYTF. CDR3 coding DNA: TGTGCCAGCAGTGGTGGCCGCCCCGCGGGCTACACCTTC. The chain couples TRBV2 to TRBJ1-2; D unclear. CDR1 and CDR2 (germline): SNHLY, FYNNEI. Trimming shortened V by 4 bases and J by 8 bases, and 14 bases separated the two germline ends. The CDR3 has 13 amino acids.

This clonotype showed up just a few times. This CDR3 reads CASSPTGFSYNEQFF. The CDR3 region has the DNA TGTGCCAGCAGTCCTACAGGGTTCTCCTACAATGAGCAGTTCTTC. This sequence joins TRBV12-3 or TRBV12-4 and TRBJ2-1; D may be TRBD1 (6 bases). The CDR3 consists of 15 residues. V was shortened by 5 bases and J by 0 bases, with 11 bases between the two germline ends.

In its sample, this clonotype was seen many times. CDR3 bases: TGCGCCAGCAGCTTGGGACAGGCGAACTATGGCTACACCTTC. Protein sequence: CASSLGQANYGYTF. The chain links TRBV5-1 to TRBJ1-2, with a tentative D call TRBD1 (6 bases). The CDR3 has 14 amino acids. V was cut by 0 bases and J by 2 bases, with 8 bases left in between. Germline assignment: CDR1 SGHRS and CDR2 YFSETQ.

The rearrangement joins TRBV5-1 to TRBJ2-7; 7 positions agree with TRBD2. The length of the CDR3 is 15 residues. The germline V gene has CDR1 SGHRS and CDR2 YFSETQ. V gave up 0 bases and J gave up 3 bases; unmatched junction bases: 6. The CDR3 DNA reads TGCGCCAGCAGCTTGGATACGGGGGGAGGCTACGAGCAGTACTTC. As protein: CASSLDTGGGYEQYF.

The V call is TRBV5-1, the J call TRBJ2-5, with a tentative D call TRBD2 (5 bases). CDR1 SGHRS and CDR2 YFSETQ come from the germline V gene. The CDR3 consists of 13 residues. V lost 4 bases and J 5 bases, leaving 12 bases between the germline ends. The CDR3 bases are TGCGCCAGCAGCGCGGACTTGAGGGAGACCCAGTACTTC. Protein sequence: CASSADLRETQYF. The full variable domain, with the rest looked up from reference TRBV5-1 and TRBJ2-5, is KAGVTQTPRYLIKTRGQQVTLSCSPISGHRSVSWYQQTPGQGLQFLFEYFSETQRNKGNFPGRFSGRQFSNSRSEMNVSTLELGDSALYLCASSADLRETQYFGPGTRLLVL.

The chain employs TRBV7-8 and TRBJ2-5; D uncertain. Germline V gene data show CDR1 as SGHVS and CDR2 as FQNEAQ. The ends were cut back, 4 bases at V and 1 base at J, with 7 bases in the middle. This CDR3 comprises 13 residues. CDR3 sequence: CASSSRSQETQYF. CDR3 DNA: TGTGCCAGCAGCTCTAGGTCCCAAGAGACCCAGTACTTC. The full variable domain, its missing parts supplied by reference TRBV7-8 and TRBJ2-5, is GAGVSQSPRYKVAKRGQDVALRCDPISGHVSLFWYQQALGQGPEFLTYFQNEAQLDKSGLPSDRFFAERPEGSVSTLKIQRTQQEDSAVYLCASSSRSQETQYFGPGTRLLVL.

The sample holds many counts of this clonotype. The V and J genes are TRBV10-3 and TRBJ2-3; D unresolved. This CDR3 contains 14 residues. Trimming shortened V by 1 base and J by 3 bases, and 8 bases separated the two germline ends. Germline CDR1 ENHRY, CDR2 SYGVKD. Here the CDR3 reads CAISEFKATDTQYF. The CDR3 coding sequence is TGTGCCATCAGTGAGTTCAAGGCAACAGATACGCAGTATTTT.

J is TRBJ2-2 and V is TRBV20-1; 7 bases are a match to TRBD1. The J segment lost 2 bases and the V segment lost 6 bases, leaving 9 bases of the junction unmatched. The germline CDR1 and CDR2 sequences are DFQATT and SNEGSKA (reference sequence). The CDR3 has 15 amino acids. The CDR3 DNA sequence: TGCAGTGCCTCTCCGGGACAGTTAAACACCGGGGAGCTGTTTTTT. Protein sequence: CSASPGQLNTGELFF.

This clonotype was seen repeatedly, ten times or more. The CDR3 DNA is TGTGCCAGCAGCTTTGGGGCAGATACGCAGTATTTT. Translated: CASSFGADTQYF. The chain carries TRBV7-2 and TRBJ2-3; D not certain. Trimming stripped 3 bases from V and 4 bases from J, with 5 bases between. The CDR3 totals 12 residues. Germline loops: CDR1 SGHTA, CDR2 FQGNSA.

This clonotype was seen a few times. The chain is built from TRBV7-8 and TRBJ2-3; maybe TRBD1 (5 bases). V shed 7 bases and J shed 6 bases, with 11 bases lying between them. CDR1 is SGHVS and CDR2 is FQNEAQ in the germline V gene. The CDR3 extends over 12 amino acids. In DNA, the CDR3 is TGTGCCAGCACCCAGGGTGGTGATACGCAGTATTTT. It encodes CASTQGGDTQYF. Full variable domain (remainder filled in from reference TRBV7-8 and TRBJ2-3): GAGVSQSPRYKVAKRGQDVALRCDPISGHVSLFWYQQALGQGPEFLTYFQNEAQLDKSGLPSDRFFAERPEGSVSTLKIQRTQQEDSAVYLCASTQGGDTQYFGPGTRLTVL.

This clonotype came up a few times. The chain carries TRBV20-1 and TRBJ2-3; D perhaps matches TRBD2 (5 bases). V dropped 6 bases and J dropped 2 bases, with 18 bases sitting between them. This CDR3 comprises 15 residues. CDR1 and CDR2 from the germline V gene are DFQATT and SNEGSKA (reference sequence). The CDR3 spells CSAPTLWETTDTQYF. Here the CDR3 DNA reads TGCAGTGCCCCGACTCTGTGGGAGACCACAGATACGCAGTATTTT.

This clonotype was found many times. The rearrangement links TRBV7-3 to TRBJ2-3; maybe TRBD1 (5 bases). The germline V and J ends were trimmed by 1 base and 0 bases, with 8 bases remaining between them. CDR1 is SGHTA and CDR2 is FQGTGA in the germline V gene. This CDR3 comprises 15 residues. The CDR3 coding sequence is TGTGCCAGCAGCTTAAGGTCAGGGAGCACAGATACGCAGTATTTT. This sequence encodes CASSLRSGSTDTQYF.